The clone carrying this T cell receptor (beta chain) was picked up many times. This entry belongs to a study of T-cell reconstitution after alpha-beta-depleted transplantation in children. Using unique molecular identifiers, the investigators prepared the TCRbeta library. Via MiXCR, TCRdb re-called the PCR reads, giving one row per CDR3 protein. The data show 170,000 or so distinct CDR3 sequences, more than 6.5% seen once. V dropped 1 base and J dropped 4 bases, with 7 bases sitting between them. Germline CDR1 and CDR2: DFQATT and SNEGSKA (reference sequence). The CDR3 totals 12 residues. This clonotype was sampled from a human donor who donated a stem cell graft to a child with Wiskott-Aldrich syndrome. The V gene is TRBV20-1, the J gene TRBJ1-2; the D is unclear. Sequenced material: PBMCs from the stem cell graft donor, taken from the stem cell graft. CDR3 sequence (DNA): TGCAGTGCTAGAGGGTACAGCTATGGCTACACCTTC. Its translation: CSARGYSYGYTF.